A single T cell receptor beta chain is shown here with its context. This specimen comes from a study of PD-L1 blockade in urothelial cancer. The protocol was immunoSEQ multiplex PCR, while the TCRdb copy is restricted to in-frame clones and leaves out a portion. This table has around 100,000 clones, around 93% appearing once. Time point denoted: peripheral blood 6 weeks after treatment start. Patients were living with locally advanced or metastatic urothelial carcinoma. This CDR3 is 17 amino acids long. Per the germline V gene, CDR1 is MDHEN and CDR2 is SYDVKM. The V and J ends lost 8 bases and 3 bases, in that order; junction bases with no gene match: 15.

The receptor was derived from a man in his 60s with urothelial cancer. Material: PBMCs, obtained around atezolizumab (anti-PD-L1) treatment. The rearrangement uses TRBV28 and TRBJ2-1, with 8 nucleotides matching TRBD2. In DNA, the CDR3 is TGTGCCAGCCTTTCTATGGAGGGGCGGGAGGTCTACAATGAGCAGTTCTTC. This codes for CASLSMEGREVYNEQFF.